Following are 31 T cell receptor beta chains from one sample sequenced in a study of shared clonotypes between healthy human individuals. Assay used: immunoSEQ multiplex PCR; TCRdb lists only in-frame clones, some missing. The sample has under 150,000 clones, about two thirds seen once; the top ten hold around 25%. The sequenced material came from memory CD8+ T cells sorted from blood. Subset given: CD45RO+ cells pooled with CCR7-negative TemRA cells. The receptor set was obtained from a woman aged 30 to 39 in good health.

This clone was seen a few times. The chain has TRBV28 and TRBJ2-3, with D maybe TRBD2 (5 bases). Germline CDR1 and CDR2: MDHEN and SYDVKM. Trimming shortened V by 4 bases and J by 0 bases, and 14 bases separated the two germline ends. The CDR3 length is 16 residues. CDR3: CASSYTGDRSTDTQYF. In DNA, the CDR3 is TGTGCCAGCAGTTACACCGGGGATCGAAGCACAGATACGCAGTATTTT. Variable domain in full (rest from reference TRBV28 and TRBJ2-3): DVKVTQSSRYLVKRTGEKVFLECVQDMDHENMFWYRQDPGLGLRLIYFSYDVKMKEKGDIPEGYSVSREKKERFSLILESASTNQTSMYLCASSYTGDRSTDTQYFGPGTRLTVL.

The chain recombines TRBV19 with TRBJ2-7; D gene uncertain. This CDR3 has 15 residues. The germline gives CDR1 LNHDA, CDR2 SQIVND (reference sequence). V lost 6 bases, J lost 6 bases, and 21 bases lay in between. CDR3 nucleotides: TGTGCCAGTAGCAACGGAATACAGACAACCCTCGAGCAGTACTTC. This encodes CASSNGIQTTLEQYF. The entire variable domain, with the rest obtained from reference TRBV19 and TRBJ2-7, is as follows: DGGITQSPKYLFRKEGQNVTLSCEQNLNHDAMYWYRQDPGQGLRLIYYSQIVNDFQKGDIAEGYSVSREKKESFPLTVTSAQKNPTAFYLCASSNGIQTTLEQYFGPGTRLTVT.

The rearrangement links TRBV9 to TRBJ1-2; no reliable D call. The CDR3 is 16 amino acids. The germline CDR1 and CDR2 sequences are SGDLS and YYNGEE. Trimming pared 3 bases from V and 0 bases from J, leaving 15 bases between. CDR3: CASSGWTEATNYGYTF. For the CDR3, the DNA is TGTGCCAGCAGCGGTTGGACGGAAGCTACTAACTATGGCTACACCTTC.

The chain couples TRBV5-1 to TRBJ2-1; D possibly matches TRBD1 or TRBD2 (5 bases each). The germline V and J ends were trimmed by 2 bases and 7 bases, with 16 bases remaining between them. CDR3 length equals 15 residues. Germline loops: CDR1 SGHRS, CDR2 YFSETQ. This CDR3 reads CASSLTGPVKNEQFF. CDR3 DNA: TGCGCCAGCAGCTTAACGGGACCCGTAAAGAATGAGCAGTTCTTC.

V is TRBV10-3 and J is TRBJ2-6; no clear D gene. Germline-derived CDR1 and CDR2 are ENHRY and SYGVKD. Trimming took off 3 bases at V and 0 bases at J, with 12 bases between the two ends. This CDR3 has 17 residues. DNA for the CDR3: TGTGCCATCAGTGAAAACAGCTACCTCTCTGGGGCCAACGTCCTGACTTTC. Its translation is CAISENSYLSGANVLTF.

The chain carries TRBV7-6 and TRBJ2-6; D is uncertain. Trimming left V 3 bases short and J 0 bases short, with 15 bases between. This CDR3 has 18 residues. Germline assignment: CDR1 SGHVS and CDR2 FNYEAQ. CDR3 sequence (DNA): TGTGCCAGCAGCTTTTCAGAAGAGCAATTCTCTGGGGCCAACGTCCTGACTTTC. Translation gives CASSFSEEQFSGANVLTF.

This clone was seen only a few times. The V and J genes are TRBV6-1 and TRBJ2-7; weak D call: TRBD2 (5 bases). Germline V gene data show CDR1 as MNHNS and CDR2 as SASEGT. The V end lost 6 bases, the J end lost 2 bases, and 14 bases lay between the germline ends. This CDR3 is built from 14 residues. The CDR3 nucleotides are TGTGCCAGCAGCTATAGCGAAACCCCCTACGAGCAGTACTTC. This sequence encodes CASSYSETPYEQYF.

V usage is TRBV30 and J usage is TRBJ1-2; D might be TRBD1 (6 bases). Germline lookup yields CDR1 GTSNPN and CDR2 SVGIG (reference sequence). CDR3 length: 18 residues. Deletions cut 2 bases from V and 8 bases from J, with 30 bases between. The CDR3 sequence is CAWSYKSLATTGQLGYTF. The CDR3 DNA follows: TGTGCCTGGAGTTACAAAAGCCTGGCTACTACAGGGCAACTAGGCTACACCTTC.

The chain is built from TRBV25-1 and TRBJ2-7; 8 bases match TRBD1. J gave up 3 bases and V 3 bases, and 10 bases lay outside the gene matches. Per the germline V gene, CDR1 is MGHDK and CDR2 is SYGVNS. This CDR3 region has 16 residues. CDR3 residues: CASSDEGQVVFYEQYF. In DNA form, the CDR3 reads TGTGCCAGCAGTGACGAGGGACAGGTCGTTTTCTACGAGCAGTACTTC.

The table lists this clone with many counts. The J gene is TRBJ2-5, the V gene TRBV25-1; perhaps TRBD2 as D (6 bases). The germline V gene has CDR1 MGHDK and CDR2 SYGVNS. This CDR3 is 14 amino acids long. The V gene lost 4 bases and the J gene lost 0 bases, with 9 bases spanning the gap. For the CDR3, the DNA is TGTGCCAGCAGTGTGGGGGGTAACCAAGAGACCCAGTACTTC. This sequence encodes CASSVGGNQETQYF.

The chain uses TRBV2 and TRBJ1-1; D gene unclear. The CDR3 totals 12 residues. The V gene's germline CDR1 is SNHLY and CDR2 FYNNEI. V lost 2 bases and J lost 12, with 13 bases in between. The DNA for the CDR3 is TGTGCCAGCAGTGAATTACAAATTTGGACTTTCTTT. Its protein product is CASSELQIWTFF. Drawing the rest from reference TRBV2 and TRBJ1-1, the complete variable domain is EPEVTQTPSHQVTQMGQEVILRCVPISNHLYFYWYRQILGQKVEFLVSFYNNEISEKSEIFDDQFSVERPDGSNFTLKIRSTKLEDSAMYFCASSELQIWTFFGQGTRLTVV.

This clone was counted a few times. CDR3 amino acids: CASKGTSGYNEQFF. The CDR3 DNA follows: TGTGCCAGTAAAGGAACTAGCGGGTACAATGAGCAGTTCTTC. The V and J genes are TRBV7-9 and TRBJ2-1, with 9 bases lining up with TRBD2. The ends lost 9 bases at V and 4 bases at J; junction bases unmatched: 7. CDR1 is SEHNR, CDR2 FQNEAQ, per germline (reference sequence). There are 14 residues in the CDR3.

The chain couples TRBV19 to TRBJ2-7; D is possibly TRBD2 (5 bases). Per germline, CDR1 LNHDA and CDR2 SQIVND (reference sequence). The ends were cut back, 2 bases at V and 0 bases at J, with 11 bases in the middle. The CDR3 contains 15 residues. CDR3 loop: CASSIIRGSSYEQYF. In DNA form, the CDR3 reads TGTGCCAGTAGTATAATTAGAGGGAGCTCCTACGAGCAGTACTTC.

This clone was recorded at least ten times. The DNA of the CDR3 is TGTGCCAGCAGTGAATCGGCTAGCAGTCCCGGGGAGCTGTTTTTT. Its protein is CASSESASSPGELFF. V and J are TRBV2 and TRBJ2-2; a weak D match, TRBD2 (5 bases). The length of the CDR3 is 15 residues. V was clipped by 2 bases and J by 6 bases, with 13 bases between them. Germline CDR1 reads SNHLY; CDR2 reads FYNNEI.

There are a few counts of this clone. The CDR3 region is CASSEWVGYHSGANVLTF. In DNA form, the CDR3 reads TGTGCCAGCAGTGAATGGGTGGGATACCACTCTGGGGCCAACGTCCTGACTTTC. The chain combines TRBV6-1 with TRBJ2-6; D unresolved. Germline CDR1 reads MNHNS; CDR2 reads SASEGT. V was shortened by 2 bases and J by 0 bases, with 14 bases between the two germline ends. This CDR3 has 18 amino acids.

This chain links TRBV5-6 with TRBJ2-7, with 13 bases identical to TRBD2. The CDR3 runs to 18 residues. V lost 2 bases and J lost 4; bases outside the gene matches: 12. From germline, CDR1 is SGHDT and CDR2 YYEEEE. The CDR3 nucleotides are TGTGCCAGCAGCTTATTCGCGAGGACTAGCGGGAGTTCTTACGAGCAGTACTTC. Residues: CASSLFARTSGSSYEQYF. The whole variable domain, filled in from reference TRBV5-6 and TRBJ2-7, reads DAGVTQSPTHLIKTRGQQVTLRCSPKSGHDTVSWYQQALGQGPQFIFQYYEEEERQRGNFPDRFSGHQFPNYSSELNVNALLLGDSALYLCASSLFARTSGSSYEQYFGPGTRLTVT.

The chain carries TRBV5-1 and TRBJ1-1, with a tentative D call TRBD1 (6 bases). This CDR3 comprises 17 residues. Germline lookup yields CDR1 SGHRS and CDR2 YFSETQ. V lost 5 bases and J 0 bases, leaving 20 bases between the germline ends. CDR3 loop: CASSPNPRDMLNTEAFF. The CDR3 DNA is TGCGCCAGCAGTCCGAACCCGAGGGACATGCTGAACACTGAAGCTTTCTTT.

This clone was observed a handful of times. V and J are TRBV13 and TRBJ2-5, with D perhaps TRBD2 (5 bases). Germline V gene data show CDR1 as PRHDT and CDR2 as FYEKMQ (reference sequence). The V gene lost 5 bases and the J gene lost 5 bases, with 18 bases spanning the gap. CDR3 length: 15 amino acids. CDR3 amino acids: CASSPTGQSGETQYF. In DNA form, the CDR3 reads TGTGCCAGCAGCCCCACTGGCCAAAGCGGTGAGACCCAGTACTTC.

With regard to this clone: One end of the junction does not line up with germline, which may come from a read error. The chain uses TRBV2 and TRBJ2-7; 8 nucleotides agree with TRBD1. Germline V lookup: CDR1 SNHLY, CDR2 FYNNEI. This CDR3 comprises 13 residues. For the CDR3, the DNA is TGTGCCACCAGTGAGGACAGGGCCAAAGGGCAGTACTTC. It encodes CATSEDRAKGQYF.

This clone was counted at least ten times. In the same sample, other DNA sequences code for this CDR3. CDR3 coding DNA: TGTGCCAGCAGCTCGGACAGGGGCTACGAGCAGTACTTC. The encoded protein is CASSSDRGYEQYF. The J gene is TRBJ2-7, the V gene TRBV7-8; 9 bases fit TRBD1. CDR1 is SGHVS, CDR2 FQNEAQ, per germline. CDR3 size: 13 residues. V lost 4 bases to trimming and J lost 3 bases; unmatched junction nucleotides: 1. The full variable domain, rest sourced from reference TRBV7-8 and TRBJ2-7, is GAGVSQSPRYKVAKRGQDVALRCDPISGHVSLFWYQQALGQGPEFLTYFQNEAQLDKSGLPSDRFFAERPEGSVSTLKIQRTQQEDSAVYLCASSSDRGYEQYFGPGTRLTVT.

The chain recombines TRBV28 with TRBJ2-7; D remains ambiguous. The CDR3 is 12 residues long. Germline CDR1 is MDHEN and CDR2 is SYDVKM. Trimming removed 4 bases at V and 3 bases at J, with 7 bases between. The CDR3 spells CASSSSLYEQYF. Written as DNA, the CDR3 is TGTGCCAGCAGTTCCTCACTCTACGAGCAGTACTTC.

This clone has just one count. The chain combines TRBV28 with TRBJ2-3, with D possibly TRBD1 on 5 matching bases. The CDR3 is 15 residues long. In germline, CDR1 is MDHEN, CDR2 SYDVKM. Trimming left V 7 bases short and J 1 base short, with 15 bases between. CDR3 nucleotides: TGTGCCAGCACCTTGGGGCACTCTCGCACAGATACGCAGTATTTT. Translation: CASTLGHSRTDTQYF.

V is TRBV29-1 and J is TRBJ2-7; D may be TRBD1 (6 bases). The germline V gene encodes CDR1 SQVTM and CDR2 ANQGSEA. This CDR3 is built from 13 residues. Trimming took 6 bases from V and 2 from J, leaving 14 bases between them. CDR3 nucleotides: TGCAGCGTCATGTCGGGACACACCTACGAGCAGTACTTC. Encoded protein: CSVMSGHTYEQYF.

The rearrangement joins TRBV6-4 to TRBJ2-2, with 9 bases lining up with TRBD1. Trimming took 0 bases from V and 5 from J; bases not matched to a gene: 7. CDR3 length: 17 amino acids. CDR1 and CDR2 from the germline V gene are MRHNA and SNTAGT. Here the CDR3 DNA reads TGTGCCAGCAGTGACTCGAAGGAACAGGGGGCGACCGGGGAGCTGTTTTTT. It encodes CASSDSKEQGATGELFF.

The V and J genes are TRBV4-2 and TRBJ2-7, with 7 bases that match TRBD1. CDR3 length equals 15 residues. V trimming: 2 bases; J trimming: 2 bases; junction bases outside the gene matches: 6. Germline CDR1 LGHNA, CDR2 YNFKEQ. The CDR3 DNA reads as TGTGCCAGCAGCCAAACGGACAGGTCGACCTACGAGCAGTACTTC. It codes for CASSQTDRSTYEQYF.

This rearrangement joins TRBV7-9 to TRBJ2-7; 7 nucleotides line up with TRBD1. V was pared by 2 bases and J by 4 bases, with 8 bases of the junction left unmatched. The CDR3 consists of 15 residues. The germline CDR1 and CDR2 sequences are SEHNR and FQNEAQ (reference sequence). The CDR3, as DNA: TGTGCCAGCAGCTTACATCAGAGGGGGCCTTACGAGCAGTACTTC. Protein product: CASSLHQRGPYEQYF. Full variable domain (remainder filled in from reference TRBV7-9 and TRBJ2-7): DTGVSQNPRHKITKRGQNVTFRCDPISEHNRLYWYRQTLGQGPEFLTYFQNEAQLEKSRLLSDRFSAERPKGSFSTLEIQRTEQGDSAMYLCASSLHQRGPYEQYFGPGTRLTVT.

The chain is built from TRBV18 and TRBJ1-5, with a tentative D call TRBD1 (5 bases). Germline CDR1 is KGHSH and CDR2 is LQKENI. The CDR3 is made up of 15 amino acids. The ends were cut back, 1 base at V and 7 bases at J, with 14 bases in the middle. The CDR3 loop reads CASSPRRGGSQPQHF. The CDR3 bases are TGTGCCAGCTCACCACGGCGGGGGGGGAGCCAGCCCCAGCATTTT. Full variable domain (remainder filled in from reference TRBV18 and TRBJ1-5): NAGVMQNPRHLVRRRGQEARLRCSPMKGHSHVYWYRQLPEEGLKFMVYLQKENIIDESGMPKERFSAEFPKEGPSILRIQQVVRGDSAAYFCASSPRRGGSQPQHFGDGTRLSIL.

The CDR3 coding sequence is TGTGCCATCAGTCGGGGGGCTGGGGCCAACGTCCTGACTTTC. This codes for CAISRGAGANVLTF. This chain links TRBV10-3 with TRBJ2-6, with TRBD2 matching 7 bases. Germline-derived CDR1 and CDR2 are ENHRY and SYGVKD. The CDR3 is made up of 14 amino acids. J was trimmed by 2 bases and V by 5 bases; bases with no gene match: 0.

V usage is TRBV10-1 and J usage is TRBJ1-1; D remains unclear. In germline, CDR1 is WNHNN, CDR2 SYGVQD (reference sequence). The CDR3 loop spans 13 amino acids. Trimming removed 4 bases from V and 12 bases from J, with 18 bases in between. The CDR3 is CASSGPLWDGPFF. The CDR3 bases are TGCGCCAGCAGTGGCCCGCTATGGGATGGACCTTTCTTT.

The rearrangement uses TRBV6-1 and TRBJ2-5; perhaps TRBD2 as D (6 bases). Matching the DNA end better, TRBJ2-7 makes the J call doubtful. The CDR3 has 15 amino acids. Germline loops: CDR1 MNHNS, CDR2 SASEGT. This CDR3 reads CASSELGGDSYEQYF. The CDR3 DNA follows: TGTGCCAGCAGTGAGTTAGGCGGGGACTCCTACGAGCAGTACTTC.

This chain joins TRBV19 and TRBJ1-5; 8 nucleotides align to TRBD1. This CDR3 contains 18 residues. CDR1 and CDR2 from the germline V gene are LNHDA and SQIVND (reference sequence). The junction had 14 bases not matched to a gene; V was cut back by 4 bases and J by 3 bases. The CDR3 nucleotides read TGTGCCAGTAGTACCCCGGTCCCGGGACAGGTCCACAATCAGCCCCAGCATTTT. It specifies CASSTPVPGQVHNQPQHF.